This T cell receptor (beta chain) was identified in a study of cytomegalovirus exposure and HLA in healthy donors. A multiplex PCR was run with 60 Vbeta primers and 13 Jbeta primers. The table came from immunoSEQ multiplex PCR; TCRdb's copy has only in-frame clones and leaves some out. The data show under 150,000 clones, with more than 70% seen just once and about 0.94% held by the top ten. This CDR3 has 13 amino acids. Germline V lookup: CDR1 SGHNT, CDR2 YYREEE (reference sequence). V was trimmed by 4 bases and J by 6 bases, leaving 13 bases between them. The origin of this receptor is a human donor in good health. The sample consisted of PBMCs. The chain carries TRBV5-4 and TRBJ1-2; D is uncertain. The CDR3 DNA is TGTGCCAGCAGCCCTCCACAGTTGGATGGCTACACCTTC. This codes for CASSPPQLDGYTF.